This T cell receptor beta chain was identified in a study of shared clonotypes between healthy human individuals. This CDR3 region has 12 residues. Germline loops: CDR1 MDHEN, CDR2 SYDVKM. Trimming took off 2 bases at V and 7 bases at J, with 6 bases between the two ends. Data came from immunoSEQ multiplex PCR; TCRdb stores just in-frame clones and leaves some out. This table has under 600,000 clones, 95% to 96% appearing once. Specimen: naive CD4+ T cells sorted from blood. Subset in this sample: CD45RA+ positively selected. This receptor was taken from a woman in her 30s in good health. The chain joins TRBV28 to TRBJ1-5; no firm D call. The CDR3 nucleotides are TGTGCCAGCAGTTTAGTCGTCCAGCCCCAGCATTTT. Its translation is CASSLVVQPQHF.